The clone carrying this T cell receptor (beta chain) was seen repeatedly, ten times or more. With 500 to 650 ng total RNA as template and a constant-region primer, TCR beta cDNA was made. Library construction for TCR beta comprised three nested multiplex PCR rounds performed with slightly modified ARM-PCR. Researchers ran the first two PCR rounds for roughly 11 cycles each with TRBV1-TRBV30 forward primers and a C-beta reverse primer. TCRdb fed the multiplex PCR reads into MiXCR, producing one record per CDR3 protein. The sample has fewer than 90,000 distinct CDR3 sequences, approximately 70% seen once. The sample belongs to a study of tumor-infiltrating lymphocytes in primary liver carcinoma. Study background: The number of productive TCRbeta reads per sample ranged from roughly 3.65 to 7.5 million and was similar across tissue types.

Starting material for RNA and DNA co-extraction consisted of about 20-33 mg of unsorted bulk tissue. Those sampled were patients whose primary liver carcinoma was treated by surgical resection. V lost 2 bases and J 5 bases, leaving 13 bases between the germline ends. The CDR3 is 16 amino acids. Looked up from germline, CDR1 is MNHNS and CDR2 is SASEGT. The sample comprised liver tumor tissue from sampling region 1. Documented subset: tumor region T1, superior pole. The source is a man aged 40-49 years with primary liver carcinoma and hepatitis B virus infection. The rearrangement uses TRBV6-1 and TRBJ1-6; TRBD1 is a possible D gene (5 bases). The CDR3, as DNA: TGTGCCAGCAGTGAACAGGGATCTCCTGATAATTCACCCCTCCACTTT. Translated: CASSEQGSPDNSPLHF.